This passage covers 4 T cell receptor beta chains from one sample sequenced in a study of T cell repertoires and HLA-DP antigens. Their target antigens are unknown. Profiled with immunoSEQ multiplex PCR; TCRdb holds only in-frame clones, not every one. The table records about 110,000 clones, 80% to 95% of them present only once. The specimen was CD4+ T cells from PBMCs. These TCRs come from a woman aged 18-29 years in good health and CMV-seronegative.

This chain joins TRBV9 and TRBJ2-3; D possibly uses TRBD1 or TRBD2 (6 bases each). CDR1 SGDLS and CDR2 YYNGEE come from the germline V gene. V gave up 3 bases and J gave up 3 bases, with 11 bases separating them. CDR3 size: 14 residues. CDR3 bases: TGTGCCAGCAGCGGGAGGGGGTCGACAGATACGCAGTATTTT. Protein: CASSGRGSTDTQYF.

This chain links TRBV6-5 with TRBJ1-1, with 8 bases that match TRBD1. With 6 bases clipped from V and 5 bases from J, the junction kept 8 bases outside the gene matches. Germline CDR1 and CDR2: MNHEY and SVGAGI. This CDR3 comprises 14 residues. This CDR3 is CASSYQGASTEAFF. The CDR3, as DNA: TGTGCCAGCAGCTACCAGGGGGCGAGTACTGAAGCTTTCTTT.

This clone was observed a handful of times. The genes are TRBV18 and TRBJ1-5, with TRBD1 identical over 7 bases. The length of the CDR3 is 14 residues. CDR1 KGHSH and CDR2 LQKENI come from the germline V gene. V gave up 4 bases and J gave up 7 bases; unmatched junction bases: 7. This CDR3 reads CASSLGQAGQPQHF. The CDR3 bases are TGTGCCAGCTCACTCGGACAGGCTGGACAGCCCCAGCATTTT.

In this sample, this clone turned up once. This rearrangement joins TRBV7-6 to TRBJ2-5, with D hard to call. CDR3 length: 16 amino acids. CDR1 is SGHVS and CDR2 is FNYEAQ in the germline V gene. V was shortened by 5 bases and J by 5 bases, with 21 bases between the two germline ends. The chain's CDR3 is CASSLQYAAPTETQYF. The CDR3 DNA sequence: TGTGCCAGCAGCCTACAGTACGCAGCCCCAACGGAGACCCAGTACTTC.